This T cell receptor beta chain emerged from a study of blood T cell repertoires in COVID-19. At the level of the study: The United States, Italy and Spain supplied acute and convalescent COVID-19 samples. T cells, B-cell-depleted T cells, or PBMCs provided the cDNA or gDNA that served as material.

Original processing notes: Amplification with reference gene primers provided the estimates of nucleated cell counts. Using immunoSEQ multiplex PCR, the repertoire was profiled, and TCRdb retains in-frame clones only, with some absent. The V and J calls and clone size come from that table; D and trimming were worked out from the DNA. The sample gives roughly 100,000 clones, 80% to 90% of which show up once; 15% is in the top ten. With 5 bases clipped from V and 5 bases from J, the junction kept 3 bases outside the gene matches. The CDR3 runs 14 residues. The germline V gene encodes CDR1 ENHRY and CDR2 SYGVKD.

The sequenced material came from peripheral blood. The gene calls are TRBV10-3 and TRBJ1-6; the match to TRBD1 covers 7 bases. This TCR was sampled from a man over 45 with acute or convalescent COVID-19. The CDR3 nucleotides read TGTGCCATCAGTCGGGACAGTAATAATTCACCCCTCCACTTT. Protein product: CAISRDSNNSPLHF.